These T cell receptor beta chains were read from a single sample in a study of blood T cell repertoires in COVID-19. Only in-frame clones appear in the TCRdb table, and some are missing; sequencing was by immunoSEQ multiplex PCR. The profile shows 13,000 to 15,000 clones, 85% to 90% of them singletons. The source material was peripheral blood. Source of these receptors: a woman aged 70-85 years in a cohort sampled during active or convalescent COVID-19. Both conserved end residues are part of each CDR3. D genes are given only for firm matches. Only some rows state a clone size, as once, few, many or a class for expanded clones.

v_gene	j_gene	abundance	d_gene	CDR3nt	CDR3aa
TRBV7-2	TRBJ1-4	-	-	TGTGCCAGCGGGGCCGGTGGGGGGGCAAGTGAAAAACTGTTTTTT	CASGAGGGASEKLFF
TRBV6-2/TRBV6-3	TRBJ1-5	-	TRBD1	TGTGCCAGCAGTTACTCGATTAGCAGGGGGCTAGCTTATAGCAATCAGCCCCAGCATTTT	CASSYSISRGLAYSNQPQHF
TRBV10-3	TRBJ2-2	-	TRBD2	TGTGCCATCACCCCAGCGGGGGGGCGCGGGGAGCTGTTTTTT	CAITPAGGRGELFF
TRBV19	TRBJ2-7	once	TRBD1	TGTGCCAGCCGGGGACAGGGTGTGGGCGAGCAGTACTTC	CASRGQGVGEQYF
TRBV30	TRBJ2-7	-	-	TGTGCCTGGAGTGTATCAGGGAACGAGCAGTACTTC	CAWSVSGNEQYF
TRBV13	TRBJ1-2	-	TRBD1	TGTGCCAGCAGCTCGACAGGGGAGAGCGGCTACACCTTC	CASSSTGESGYTF
TRBV5-1	TRBJ2-6	once	TRBD1	TGCGCCAGCAGCTTACAGGGGAACGGGGCCAACGTCCTGACTTTC	CASSLQGNGANVLTF
TRBV12-3/TRBV12-4	TRBJ1-2	-	-	TGTGCCAGCAGTCCTGGGGCAGGGGCCTACACCTTC	CASSPGAGAYTF
TRBV4-3	TRBJ1-2	-	TRBD1	TGCGCCAGCAGCCGTACCGGGACAGGGAGCGGCTACACCTTC	CASSRTGTGSGYTF
TRBV7-3	TRBJ2-7	-	TRBD1	TGTGCCAGCAGCTTAGGGACAGCTCGCGAGCAGTACTTC	CASSLGTAREQYF
TRBV28	TRBJ2-7	-	-	TGTGCCAGCAGTTTATCCCGGACACATTACGAGCAGTACTTC	CASSLSRTHYEQYF
TRBV18	TRBJ1-6	-	TRBD1	TGTGCCAGCTCACCACAGGGACAGGTGAATTCACCCCTCCACTTT	CASSPQGQVNSPLHF
TRBV7-2	TRBJ2-5	-	TRBD2	TGTGCCAGCAGCTTATATTGGGGCGGGGGCCAAGAGACCCAGTACTTC	CASSLYWGGGQETQYF
TRBV2	TRBJ2-5	-	TRBD2	TGTGCCAGCACCTCTTTAGCGGGGGATGAGACCCAGTACTTC	CASTSLAGDETQYF
TRBV28	TRBJ2-5	-	-	TGTGCCAGCAGTTCCCAGAGGGCAGCCCCGCGGGAGACCCAGTACTTC	CASSSQRAAPRETQYF
TRBV6-2/TRBV6-3	TRBJ2-3	-	-	TGTGCCAGCAGTTACTCGACGGGGGTAAGCACAGATACGCAGTATTTT	CASSYSTGVSTDTQYF
TRBV5-4	TRBJ1-2	-	-	TGTGCCAGCAGCTTGGCCCCTGCTCGGGGAGGCTACACCTTC	CASSLAPARGGYTF
TRBV3-1/TRBV3-2	TRBJ1-2	once	-	TGTGCCAGCAGCCAACGGGATTGGGGAGGAGATGGCTACACCTTC	CASSQRDWGGDGYTF
TRBV7-2	TRBJ2-5	-	TRBD2	TGTGCCAGCAGCTTAGCCGGGGGGGAGACCCAGTACTTC	CASSLAGGETQYF
TRBV5-6	TRBJ1-2	-	TRBD1	TGTGCCAGCAGCATAATAGGACAGGGAGCTAACTATGGCTACACCTTC	CASSIIGQGANYGYTF
TRBV21-1	TRBJ2-7	-	-	TGTGCCAGCGGGCTAGCAGGAAACATTTCCTACGAGCAGTACTTC	CASGLAGNISYEQYF
TRBV6-5	TRBJ1-2	-	TRBD1	TGTGCCAGCAGACTAACAGGGGGCTGGGGAGGCTACACCTTC	CASRLTGGWGGYTF
TRBV7-2	TRBJ1-6	-	TRBD1	TGTGCCAGCAGCTCACAGGGGCCCGAGGCACCCCTCCACTTT	CASSSQGPEAPLHF
TRBV3-1/TRBV3-2	TRBJ1-5	-	-	TGTGCCAGCTCCCAGGACACCCTGGCGCCCCAGCATTTT	CASSQDTLAPQHF
TRBV4-3	TRBJ1-2	once	-	TGCGCCAGCAGCCAAGTCCCAACGGCCCCGGGGGGCTACACCTTC	CASSQVPTAPGGYTF
TRBV28	TRBJ1-3	-	-	TGTGCCAGCAGCGCCCGGTGGGCCCCGGCTTCTGGAAACACCATATATTTT	CASSARWAPASGNTIYF
TRBV20-1	TRBJ1-5	-	TRBD1	TGCAGTGCTAGTTTCGGGACAGGGGGTAGACAGCCCCAGCATTTT	CSASFGTGGRQPQHF
TRBV6-6	TRBJ2-5	-	TRBD2	TGTGCCAGTGCCAGAGCGGGGGGCGGATGGGAGACCCAGTACTTC	CASARAGGGWETQYF
TRBV27	TRBJ2-1	-	-	TGTGCCAGCAGCTTTGGCCCCTACAATGAGCAGTTCTTC	CASSFGPYNEQFF
TRBV5-1	TRBJ2-1	-	-	TGCGCCAGCAGCTTGGGGGAGCTAGACAAGCCCGCGTTCTTC	CASSLGELDKPAFF
TRBV27	TRBJ2-1	-	TRBD2	TGTGCCAGCAGCCGGGACAGGAGACTAGCGGGCGACAATGAGCAGTTCTTC	CASSRDRRLAGDNEQFF
TRBV6-5	TRBJ1-2	once	-	TGTGCCAGCACCAGGGACAATTCGGACGGCTACACCTTC	CASTRDNSDGYTF
TRBV28	TRBJ2-5	-	-	TGTGCCAGCAGTTTAAGAGTTTTCGAGACCCAGTACTTC	CASSLRVFETQYF
TRBV2	TRBJ1-6	-	TRBD1	TGTGCCAGCAGTGCGGACAGGGGAAGCTCCTATAATTCACCCCTCCACTTT	CASSADRGSSYNSPLHF
TRBV12-3/TRBV12-4	TRBJ1-1	-	-	TGTGCCAGCAGTTTAACGGGGGACACTGAAGCTTTCTTT	CASSLTGDTEAFF
TRBV28	TRBJ1-3	-	-	TGTGCCAGCAGTTTGGGAGTGTCCGGAAACACCATATATTTT	CASSLGVSGNTIYF
TRBV5-4	TRBJ1-2	-	TRBD1	TGTGCCAGCAGCTGGGGACAGGGGGATGGCTACACCTTC	CASSWGQGDGYTF
TRBV6-4	TRBJ2-1	-	-	TGTGCCAGCAGTGAGCAGGGCTCCTACAATGAGCAGTTCTTC	CASSEQGSYNEQFF
TRBV11-2	TRBJ2-5	-	-	TGTGCCAGCAGCTTTGGGCTGAAAGAGACCCAGTACTTC	CASSFGLKETQYF
TRBV5-4	TRBJ1-1	-	TRBD1	TGTGCCAGCAGCGTCAGGACAGGGGCTTATACTGAAGCTTTCTTT	CASSVRTGAYTEAFF
TRBV7-9	TRBJ2-1	-	TRBD1	TGTGCCAGCAGCCCCCCCCAATACAGGGGGCTGTACAATGAGCAGTTCTTC	CASSPPQYRGLYNEQFF
TRBV12-3/TRBV12-4	TRBJ1-2	once	-	TGTGCCAGCGGGACTTTGGGAGCTGGCTACACCTTC	CASGTLGAGYTF
TRBV2	TRBJ1-2	-	-	TGTGCCAGCAGTGAAGGCTGGACGGGGAACTTTAACTATGGCTACACCTTC	CASSEGWTGNFNYGYTF
TRBV19	TRBJ1-2	-	-	TGTGCCAGTAGTATAGCGGTTTATCGGCAGGGCACTGGCTACACCTTC	CASSIAVYRQGTGYTF
TRBV24-1	TRBJ2-3	-	TRBD1	TGTGCCACCAGTGATTCCGGGACAGGGCGCCAGTGGACAGATACGCAGTATTTT	CATSDSGTGRQWTDTQYF
TRBV18	TRBJ2-5	-	TRBD2	TGTGCCAGCTCACAAAACTTGGCGGGGGGCGACCTCCAAGAGACCCAGTACTTC	CASSQNLAGGDLQETQYF
TRBV7-8	TRBJ2-4	-	-	TGTGCCAGCAGCAACACCAGGACCAAAAACATTCAGTACTTC	CASSNTRTKNIQYF
TRBV12-3/TRBV12-4	TRBJ1-2	-	-	TGTGCCAGCGCCGCGGCGGGGATCTATGGCTACACCTTC	CASAAAGIYGYTF
TRBV3-1/TRBV3-2	TRBJ1-1	-	TRBD1	TGTGCCAGCAGAACAGGGGAGTGGACTGAAGCTTTCTTT	CASRTGEWTEAFF
TRBV10-2	TRBJ2-5	-	TRBD1	TGCGCCAGCAGGGAGGGACAGGGGGGAGAGACCCAGTACTTC	CASREGQGGETQYF
TRBV7-9	TRBJ2-2	-	-	TGTGCCAGCAGCAGCTCACCCGGGACTCCGAACACCGGGGAGCTGTTTTTT	CASSSSPGTPNTGELFF
TRBV9	TRBJ1-5	once	TRBD1	TGTGCCAGCAGCGTCGACAGGGACGGTCAGCCCCAGCATTTT	CASSVDRDGQPQHF